This TCR beta chain was sequenced for a study of Ad26.COV2.S vaccination and SARS-CoV-2 variants. Assay: immunoSEQ multiplex PCR; the TCRdb copy retains only in-frame clones and omits some. This table has about half a million clones, nearly 90% appearing once. The treatment denotes: some 20 received Ad26.COV2.S at low or high dose, single or two shots; several received placebo; per-sample allocation not given. Sample collection was performed on day 63 after the first vaccine or placebo injection. CDR1 MDHEN and CDR2 SYDVKM come from the germline V gene. CDR3 length: 18 amino acids. The J segment lost 3 bases and the V segment lost 6 bases, leaving 16 bases of the junction unmatched.

The receptor comes from a person aged 18-60 years who received the Ad26.COV2.S COVID-19 vaccine or a placebo. The chain uses TRBV28 and TRBJ2-1; 8 bases are a match to TRBD2. The sequencing here drew on peripheral blood, taken in a trial of Ad26.COV2.S vaccine versus placebo. The CDR3 sequence: CASSSAYQTGGLYNEQFF. In nucleotides, the CDR3 is TGTGCCAGCAGCTCCGCCTACCAGACGGGGGGGCTCTACAATGAGCAGTTCTTC.